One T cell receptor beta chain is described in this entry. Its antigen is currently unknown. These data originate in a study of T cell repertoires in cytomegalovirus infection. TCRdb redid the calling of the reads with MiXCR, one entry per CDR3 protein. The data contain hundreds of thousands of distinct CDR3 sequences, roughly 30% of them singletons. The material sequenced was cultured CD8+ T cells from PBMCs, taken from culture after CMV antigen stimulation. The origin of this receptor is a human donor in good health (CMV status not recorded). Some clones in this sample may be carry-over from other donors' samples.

Written as DNA, the CDR3 is TGTGCCAGCGCCCACCTGGCAGGGGCCTCTCTCACCGGGGAGCTGTTTTTT. Amino acids: CASAHLAGASLTGELFF. This chain uses TRBV6-8 with TRBJ2-2; D is perhaps TRBD1 (6 bases). V shed 8 bases and J shed 4 bases, with 23 bases lying between them. CDR1 and CDR2 from the germline V gene are MNHGY and SAAAGT. The CDR3 runs 17 residues.